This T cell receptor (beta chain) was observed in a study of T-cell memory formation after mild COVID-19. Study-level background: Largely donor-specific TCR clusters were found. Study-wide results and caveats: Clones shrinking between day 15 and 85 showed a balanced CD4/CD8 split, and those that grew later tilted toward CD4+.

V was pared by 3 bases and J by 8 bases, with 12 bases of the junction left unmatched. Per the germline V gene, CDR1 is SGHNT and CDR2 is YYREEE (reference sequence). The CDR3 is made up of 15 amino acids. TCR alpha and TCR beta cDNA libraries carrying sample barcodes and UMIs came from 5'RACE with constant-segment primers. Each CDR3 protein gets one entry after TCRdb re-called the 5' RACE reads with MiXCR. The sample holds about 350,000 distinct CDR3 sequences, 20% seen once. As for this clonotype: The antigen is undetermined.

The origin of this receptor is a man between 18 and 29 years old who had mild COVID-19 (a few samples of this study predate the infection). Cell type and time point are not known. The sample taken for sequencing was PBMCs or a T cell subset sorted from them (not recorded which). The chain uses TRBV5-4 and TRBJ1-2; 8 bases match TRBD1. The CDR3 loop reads CASSYPRDRFGGYTF. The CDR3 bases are TGTGCCAGCAGCTACCCCCGGGACAGGTTCGGCGGCTACACCTTC.